This T cell receptor (beta chain) was retrieved from a study of OX40 agonist ivuxolimab in advanced cancers. The wider study: Enrollees could have had prior anti-PD-1, anti-PD-L1 or anti-CTLA-4 therapy, which 40% to 45% had received. Study-level results: The study observed clonal expansion of CD4+ and CD8+ blood T cells by week 6 at 0.1 to 3.0 mg/kg.

Trimming removed 2 bases at V and 3 bases at J, with 14 bases between. Germline CDR1 reads SGHTA; CDR2 reads FQGNSA. The CDR3 is 16 amino acids. Note on this clone: What it binds is unknown.

Autoimmune disease history or systemic immunosuppression excluded patients. Blood was sampled at baseline, cycle 4 day 1, and cycle 7 day 1. Produced via immunoSEQ multiplex PCR; TCRdb's table is partial and in-frame only. This table has 86,000 or so clones, around nine tenths appearing once. The chain couples TRBV7-2 to TRBJ1-3; D not certain. The source was CD4+ or CD8+ T cells sorted from blood, collected in a trial of the OX40 agonist ivuxolimab. The clonotype originates from an adult with an advanced solid tumor such as melanoma, head and neck, liver or kidney cancer. DNA of the CDR3: TGTGCCAGCAGCTTATTCCCTTCCGGCGGTGGAAACACCATATATTTT. Its translation is CASSLFPSGGGNTIYF.